Sequencing of this T cell receptor beta chain was carried out in a study of T cells expressing NK-cell markers. Study-level findings and limits: Where a handful of donors were concerned, these clonotypes also led the CD3+CD56-NKG2C+ fraction.

This CDR3 comprises 19 residues. Germline lookup yields CDR1 MGHRA and CDR2 YSYEKL. TCRdb reanalyzed the 5' RACE reads and collapses them to one entry per CDR3 protein, without DNA. The sample yields about 460,000 distinct CDR3 sequences, of which the top ten take up 1.4%. Worth noting for this clonotype: Its specificity is unknown.

Input material: blood T cells: a sorted CD56 or NKG2C T cell subset, CD4+ or CD8+ T cells, or bulk PBMC T cells (not recorded which). The J gene is TRBJ2-7, the V gene TRBV4-1; checking the TCRdb D call of TRBD2 is not possible without DNA. The receptor was derived from a woman aged 45-65 years in good health. This chain's CDR3 is CASSQVFRSVGTNSYEQYF.